Shown below are 6 T cell receptor beta chains from a single sample sequenced in a study of Graves' ophthalmopathy and Graves' hyperthyroidism. The sequenced template was RNA, covering the TCR beta CDR3 region. HTBI-primed first-round RT-PCR preceded second-round multiplex PCR. TCRdb reanalysed the multiplex PCR reads using MiXCR and keeps one entry per CDR3 protein. Altogether about 1.1 million distinct CDR3 sequences are present, around a third being singletons, with the ten largest covering around 10%. The material sequenced was peripheral blood or thyroid tissue (not recorded which). These receptors all come from an adult man with Graves' hyperthyroidism.

This clonotype was detected only a few times. The chain couples TRBV4-3 to TRBJ2-5, with D uncertain. Germline V lookup: CDR1 LGHNA, CDR2 YSLEER. The CDR3 totals 15 residues. Trimming cost V 0 bases and J 4 bases, with 12 bases left between them. The CDR3 sequence is CASSQEGGYGETQYF. The CDR3 region has the DNA TGCGCCAGCAGCCAAGAGGGCGGTTACGGAGAGACCCAGTACTTC.

The J gene is TRBJ2-7, the V gene TRBV6-2 or TRBV6-3, with 8 bases fitting TRBD2. CDR3 size: 15 residues. The junction had 14 bases not matched to a gene; V was cut back by 8 bases and J by 5 bases. Germline loops: CDR1 MNHEY, CDR2 SVGEGT. CDR3 sequence: CASSGARGGLDEQYF. Here the CDR3 DNA reads TGTGCCAGCTCCGGAGCCCGGGGGGGCCTGGACGAGCAGTACTTC.

This clonotype was detected once. V gene TRBV7-2 combines with J gene TRBJ1-6; 11 bases fit TRBD1. From germline, CDR1 is SGHTA and CDR2 FQGNSA. V gave up 3 bases and J gave up 11 bases; unmatched junction bases: 3. The CDR3 is made up of 14 amino acids. CDR3 sequence reads: CASSFMGQGAPLHF. The CDR3 DNA is TGTGCCAGCAGCTTTATGGGACAGGGGGCACCCCTCCACTTT.

This clonotype was observed once. At one boundary the junction diverges from the germline segment, which might be a read error. The chain joins TRBV20-1 to TRBJ1-3, with unresolved D. Germline CDR1 is DFQATT and CDR2 is SNEGSKA (reference sequence). This CDR3 is built from 15 residues. DNA for the CDR3: TGCAGTGCTAGAGTCGGCAGGCTCTCTGGAAACACCGTATATTTT. It specifies CSARVGRLSGNTVYF.

The chain is built from TRBV29-1 and TRBJ2-6, with D unclear. Trimming took off 7 bases at V and 4 bases at J, with 8 bases between the two ends. The CDR3 is 12 residues long. Germline V gene data show CDR1 as SQVTM and CDR2 as ANQGSEA. As DNA, the CDR3 is TGCAGCGCCGTTTGGGGGGCCAACGTCCTGACTTTC. It yields the protein CSAVWGANVLTF. Using reference TRBV29-1 and TRBJ2-6 for the parts outside the CDR3, the full variable domain is SAVISQKPSRDICQRGTSLTIQCQVDSQVTMMFWYRQQPGQSLTLIATANQGSEATYESGFVIDKFPISRPNLTFSTLTVSNMSPEDSSIYLCSAVWGANVLTFGAGSRLTVL.

As concerns this clonotype: This may arise from a read error, as a much more abundant clone is one base away. This chain links TRBV4-2 with TRBJ1-2; TRBD1 might be the D (5 bases). Germline V CDR1 and CDR2: LGHNA, YNFKEQ. V lost 5 bases to trimming and J lost 3 bases, with 13 bases between them. This CDR3 region has 14 residues. In nucleotides, the CDR3 is TGTGCCAGCAGCGCGGGACCCGTGGACTATGGCTACACCTTC. Translated, it gives CASSAGPVDYGYTF.